These 29 T cell receptor beta chains originate from one sample sequenced in a study of blood T cell repertoires in COVID-19. The repertoire was sequenced with immunoSEQ multiplex PCR; TCRdb's copy has only in-frame clones and lacks some. The table shows more than 350,000 clones, with more than 80% occurring only once. Sequenced input: peripheral blood. The origin of the receptors is a woman in her 30s with COVID-19, enrolled during active disease.

This clone was seen a handful of times. This chain uses TRBV27 with TRBJ2-1; 13 bases are a match to TRBD2. This CDR3 comprises 16 residues. Trimming took 3 bases from V and 10 from J; bases not matched to a gene: 9. CDR1 is MNHEY, CDR2 SMNVEV, per germline (reference sequence). CDR3 nucleotides: TGTGCCAGCAGTTTTAGGGCCGGGACTAGCGGGACCGAGCAGTTCTTC. Translation gives CASSFRAGTSGTEQFF.

J is TRBJ1-6 and V is TRBV4-3; 10 bases are a match to TRBD1. CDR1 is LGHNA and CDR2 is YSLEER in the germline V gene. CDR3 length: 16 amino acids. Germline trimming cut 0 bases from V and 8 bases from J; bases unmatched to any gene: 4. The CDR3, as DNA: TGCGCCAGCAGCCAAGATGAGGACAGGGGGTATTCACCCCTCCACTTT. It encodes CASSQDEDRGYSPLHF.

The chain joins TRBV3-1 (or the pseudogene TRBV3-2) to TRBJ2-3; 9 bases align to TRBD2. Germline assignment: CDR1 LGHDT and CDR2 YNNKEL (reference sequence). Trimming removed 1 base from V and 2 bases from J; junction bases left unmatched: 1. The CDR3 extends over 15 amino acids. Here the CDR3 reads CASSQGTSATDTQYF. CDR3 nucleotide sequence: TGTGCCAGCAGCCAAGGGACTAGCGCCACAGATACGCAGTATTTT.

This chain uses TRBV6-5 with TRBJ1-4; D ambiguous. CDR1 is MNHEY, CDR2 SVGAGI, per germline. The CDR3 extends over 15 amino acids. Trimming shortened V by 6 bases and J by 2 bases, and 13 bases separated the two germline ends. This chain's CDR3 is CASSGGRLTNEKLFF. CDR3 nucleotides: TGTGCCAGCAGCGGAGGGAGGCTGACTAATGAAAAACTGTTTTTT.

The chain has TRBV11-3 and TRBJ1-1, with D hard to call. CDR1 SGHNT and CDR2 YENEEA come from the germline V gene. V lost 5 bases and J 3 bases, leaving 19 bases between the germline ends. The CDR3 sequence is 16 residues long. The CDR3 loop reads CASSPNQVGFHTEAFF. For the CDR3, the DNA is TGTGCCAGCAGCCCCAACCAGGTTGGATTTCACACTGAAGCTTTCTTT.

The chain uses TRBV11-3 and TRBJ2-7; 7 positions agree with TRBD1. Looked up from germline, CDR1 is SGHNT and CDR2 is YENEEA. CDR3 length: 15 amino acids. V lost 5 bases and J lost 2; bases outside the gene matches: 9. The CDR3 sequence is CASSPNRGQTYEQYF. The CDR3 nucleotides are TGTGCCAGCAGCCCTAACAGGGGTCAGACCTACGAGCAGTACTTC.

The chain is built from TRBV9 and TRBJ2-2; TRBD1 agrees at 8 bases. V shed 4 bases, J shed 1 base, and the junction held 6 bases outside the gene matches. In germline, CDR1 is SGDLS, CDR2 YYNGEE. The CDR3 runs 16 residues. The CDR3 here is CASSPSGGQNTGELFF. CDR3 bases: TGTGCCAGCAGCCCCTCAGGGGGCCAGAACACCGGGGAGCTGTTTTTT.

The chain employs TRBV7-9 and TRBJ2-5, with unresolved D. This CDR3 spans 14 amino acids. In germline, CDR1 is SEHNR, CDR2 FQNEAQ (reference sequence). The V and J ends lost 2 bases and 4 bases respectively, with 11 bases between them. This CDR3 is CASSLLSGGETQYF. The CDR3 DNA reads as TGTGCCAGCAGCTTACTATCTGGCGGAGAGACCCAGTACTTC.

Only one count was recorded for this clone. The chain uses TRBV27 and TRBJ2-1; D might be TRBD1 (6 bases). The CDR3 loop spans 13 amino acids. Germline V gene lookup returns CDR1 MNHEY and CDR2 SMNVEV (reference sequence). V lost 4 bases and J 9 bases, leaving 13 bases between the germline ends. The chain's CDR3 is CASSWGRVVEQFF. The DNA of the CDR3 is TGTGCCAGCAGTTGGGGGCGGGTGGTTGAGCAGTTCTTC.

The rearrangement links TRBV10-3 to TRBJ1-4; weak D call: TRBD1 (5 bases). The germline CDR1 and CDR2 sequences are ENHRY and SYGVKD. Trimming pared 3 bases from V and 1 base from J, leaving 6 bases between. This CDR3 contains 14 residues. The DNA of the CDR3 is TGTGCCATCAGTGAAGACAGAACTAATGAAAAACTGTTTTTT. Translation gives CAISEDRTNEKLFF.

This chain joins TRBV5-1 and TRBJ2-7; D is uncertain. The germline V and J ends were trimmed by 1 base and 3 bases, with 11 bases remaining between them. The V gene's germline CDR1 is SGHRS and CDR2 YFSETQ. The CDR3 runs 14 residues. For the CDR3, the DNA is TGCGCCAGCAGCTTGAGAGTTGATGGCTACGAGCAGTACTTC. The encoded protein is CASSLRVDGYEQYF.

Turning to this clone: In the same sample, other DNA sequences code for this CDR3. This rearrangement joins TRBV27 to TRBJ2-7; D is perhaps TRBD1 (5 bases). The CDR3 extends over 14 amino acids. Trimming left V 2 bases short and J 4 bases short, with 12 bases between. CDR1 MNHEY and CDR2 SMNVEV come from the germline V gene (reference sequence). CDR3 region: CASSLGQGVYEQYF. CDR3 nucleotides: TGTGCCAGCAGTTTAGGTCAAGGGGTATACGAGCAGTACTTC.

V is TRBV19 and J is TRBJ2-4; the D gene is possibly TRBD1 (6 bases). V shed 8 bases and J shed 3 bases, with 17 bases lying between them. CDR3 size: 15 residues. Germline loops: CDR1 LNHDA, CDR2 SQIVND (reference sequence). CDR3 protein: CASLETGRGKNIQYF. The CDR3 DNA reads TGTGCCAGTCTCGAAACGGGCAGGGGCAAAAACATTCAGTACTTC.

The rearrangement uses TRBV11-3 and TRBJ2-7; TRBD2 aligns across 7 bases. V shed 5 bases, J shed 2 bases, and the junction held 12 bases outside the gene matches. Looked up from germline, CDR1 is SGHNT and CDR2 is YENEEA. The CDR3 is 16 amino acids. This CDR3 reads CASSPRRGEGPYEQYV. For the CDR3, the DNA is TGTGCCAGCAGCCCCCGTCGGGGGGAGGGGCCCTACGAGCAGTACGTC.

The rearrangement links TRBV30 to TRBJ1-5, with D possibly matching TRBD1 (6 bases). Per the germline V gene, CDR1 is GTSNPN and CDR2 is SVGIG (reference sequence). V was trimmed by 1 base and J by 7 bases, leaving 17 bases between them. The CDR3 runs to 15 residues. CDR3: CAWSEGTTGKQPQHF. The CDR3 DNA reads TGTGCCTGGAGTGAAGGTACTACAGGGAAGCAGCCCCAGCATTTT.

V usage is TRBV4-3 and J usage is TRBJ2-7; 7 nucleotides line up with TRBD1. Germline V gene data show CDR1 as LGHNA and CDR2 as YSLEER. CDR3 length: 18 amino acids. V was clipped by 0 bases and J by 1 base; unmatched bases: 12. The CDR3 is CASSQDPEGQGVSYEQYF. The CDR3 DNA follows: TGCGCCAGCAGCCAAGATCCGGAAGGGCAGGGGGTATCCTACGAGCAGTACTTC.

The V gene is TRBV19, the J gene TRBJ2-1, with D tentatively TRBD2 (6 bases). V lost 5 bases and J 4 bases, leaving 18 bases between the germline ends. The V gene's germline CDR1 is LNHDA and CDR2 SQIVND (reference sequence). The CDR3 totals 16 residues. The chain's CDR3 is CASSGGMAGLYNEQFF. DNA for the CDR3: TGTGCCAGTAGTGGGGGTATGGCGGGGTTGTACAATGAGCAGTTCTTC.

This clone appeared a single time. The genes are TRBV29-1 and TRBJ2-1; 11 bases match TRBD2. Per the germline V gene, CDR1 is SQVTM and CDR2 is ANQGSEA. Trimming at V came to 7 bases and at J to 1 base, leaving 6 bases not matched to a gene. The CDR3 is 15 residues long. The CDR3: CSGLTSGGSYNEQFF. CDR3 coding DNA: TGCAGCGGACTTACTAGCGGGGGATCCTACAATGAGCAGTTCTTC.

The genes are TRBV7-2 and TRBJ2-5; perhaps TRBD2 as D (6 bases). In germline, CDR1 is SGHTA, CDR2 FQGNSA. This CDR3 spans 14 amino acids. With 5 bases removed from V and 5 bases from J, the gap between germline ends came to 15 bases. The DNA of the CDR3 is TGTGCCAGCAGCCCGGGACTCCTTGGGGAGACCCAGTACTTC. Translation: CASSPGLLGETQYF.

This rearrangement joins TRBV11-2 to TRBJ2-1; D call uncertain. The germline gives CDR1 SGHAT, CDR2 FQNNGV. CDR3 length: 17 residues. Trimming shortened V by 5 bases and J by 0 bases, and 17 bases separated the two germline ends. The CDR3 sequence is CASSLIFAPSSYNEQFF. CDR3 bases: TGTGCCAGCAGCCTCATATTCGCGCCTAGCTCCTACAATGAGCAGTTCTTC.

There are a few counts of this clone. This chain links TRBV5-4 with TRBJ1-6, with TRBD1 as a possible D gene (5 bases). CDR1 and CDR2 from the germline V gene are SGHNT and YYREEE (reference sequence). The CDR3 totals 14 residues. Trimming shortened V by 0 bases and J by 7 bases, and 8 bases separated the two germline ends. Written as DNA, the CDR3 is TGTGCCAGCAGCTTGGAACAGGAAAATTCACCCCTCCACTTT. Residues: CASSLEQENSPLHF.

This chain joins TRBV4-3 and TRBJ2-7; tentative D call: TRBD1 (6 bases). The CDR3 length is 17 residues. V gave up 0 bases and J gave up 1 base, with 16 bases separating them. Germline V gene sequence: CDR1 LGHNA, CDR2 YSLEER. The CDR3 spells CASSQDIGAGTSYEQYF. The DNA for the CDR3 is TGCGCCAGCAGCCAAGATATTGGAGCCGGGACATCCTACGAGCAGTACTTC.

The chain carries TRBV18 and TRBJ2-1; weak D call: TRBD1 (6 bases). This CDR3 has 15 residues. Deletions cut 0 bases from V and 6 bases from J, with 12 bases between. Germline CDR1 KGHSH, CDR2 LQKENI. The CDR3 reads CASSPPVGRGNEQFF. The DNA for the CDR3 is TGTGCCAGCTCACCACCGGTCGGCAGGGGCAATGAGCAGTTCTTC.

This clone is a singleton in its sample. V and J are TRBV12-3 or TRBV12-4 and TRBJ1-1; D unclear. V dropped 4 bases and J dropped 8 bases, with 11 bases sitting between them. There are 12 residues in the CDR3. CDR3 loop: CASSSTRAEAFF. CDR3 in DNA: TGTGCCAGCAGTTCCACGCGAGCCGAAGCTTTCTTT.

In this sample, this clone turned up a few times. J is TRBJ1-2 and V is TRBV4-1, with D perhaps matching TRBD1 (5 bases). V shed 8 bases and J shed 0 bases, with 13 bases lying between them. This CDR3 is 14 amino acids long. The germline V gene has CDR1 MGHRA and CDR2 YSYEKL. The CDR3 nucleotides are TGCGCCAGCGCGAGGACACCCGCTAACTATGGCTACACCTTC. Protein: CASARTPANYGYTF.

This clone was observed once. The V and J genes are TRBV3-1 (or the pseudogene TRBV3-2) and TRBJ2-2; maybe TRBD2 (5 bases). The germline V gene has CDR1 LGHDT and CDR2 YNNKEL (reference sequence). The CDR3 covers 17 residues. V was cut by 4 bases and J by 4 bases, with 19 bases left in between. For the CDR3, the DNA is TGTGCCAGCAGCCCAGAGGAGCCCCGGGGAATCACCGGGGAGCTGTTTTTT. Amino acid sequence: CASSPEEPRGITGELFF.

V and J are TRBV6-2 or TRBV6-3 and TRBJ2-7; D may be TRBD2 (5 bases). V lost 4 bases and J lost 4, with 17 bases in between. CDR3 length: 15 amino acids. Germline V lookup: CDR1 MNHEY, CDR2 SVGEGT. CDR3 bases: TGTGCCAGCAGTTCCCCGCTCCGAGCGGCTTACGAGCAGTACGTC. It yields the protein CASSSPLRAAYEQYV.

The chain employs TRBV7-9 and TRBJ2-7; the D gene is possibly TRBD1 (5 bases). Per germline, CDR1 SEHNR and CDR2 FQNEAQ (reference sequence). V lost 5 bases and J 2 bases, leaving 19 bases between the germline ends. The CDR3 runs to 16 residues. DNA of the CDR3: TGTGCCAGCAGCAAGGGATCGATGTTAGGGGCCTACGAGCAGTACGTC. The encoded protein is CASSKGSMLGAYEQYV.

V and J are TRBV24-1 and TRBJ2-1; 13 bases agree with TRBD2. The CDR3 spans 16 residues. Per germline, CDR1 KGHDR and CDR2 SFDVKD. Germline trimming cut 6 bases from V and 6 bases from J; bases unmatched to any gene: 7. The CDR3 DNA reads as TGTGCCACCAGTCCAACTAGCGGGAGGGCTCTCAATGAGCAGTTCTTC. Its translation: CATSPTSGRALNEQFF.